The 31 T cell receptor beta chains in this list originate from one sample, sequenced in a study of control samples from healthy donors and cancer patients. Method: immunoSEQ multiplex PCR; TCRdb's copy keeps in-frame clones and lacks some. The sample lists more than 80,000 clones, 80% to 95% seen once, with less than 10% in the top ten. Sequenced sample: blood. These receptors were obtained from a man aged 18 to 35 in good health.

This chain joins TRBV5-1 and TRBJ1-4; TRBD1 is a possible D gene (5 bases). Germline CDR1 is SGHRS and CDR2 is YFSETQ. V shed 5 bases and J shed 0 bases, with 11 bases lying between them. This CDR3 has 15 residues. The CDR3 region has the DNA TGCGCCAGCAGGGCCGAGGGGTCAACTAATGAAAAACTGTTTTTT. Translating gives CASRAEGSTNEKLFF.

V gene TRBV10-3 combines with J gene TRBJ2-1, with TRBD1 matching over 7 bases. Germline CDR1 ENHRY, CDR2 SYGVKD. Germline trimming cut 10 bases from V and 4 bases from J; bases unmatched to any gene: 10. The CDR3 consists of 14 residues. The CDR3 region has the DNA TGTGCCACCGCTGTAGGGGGCCAATACAATGAGCAGTTCTTC. Protein product: CATAVGGQYNEQFF.

This clone turned up a few times. The gene calls are TRBV30 and TRBJ1-1; no definite D call. Germline V gene sequence: CDR1 GTSNPN, CDR2 SVGIG (reference sequence). V dropped 6 bases and J dropped 0 bases, with 11 bases sitting between them. The CDR3 runs to 13 residues. CDR3 loop: CACGRYMNTEAFF. The DNA for the CDR3 is TGTGCCTGCGGTAGATACATGAACACTGAAGCTTTCTTT.

This sequence joins TRBV7-8 and TRBJ1-6; D is possibly TRBD1 (6 bases). CDR1 is SGHVS and CDR2 is FQNEAQ in the germline V gene. The CDR3 has 16 amino acids. Trimming stripped 5 bases from V and 9 bases from J, with 20 bases between. The CDR3 here is CASSPQLQGLFSPLHF. The CDR3 DNA reads as TGTGCCAGCAGCCCCCAGTTACAGGGCTTATTTTCACCCCTCCACTTT.

The chain links TRBV20-1 to TRBJ1-3; D might be TRBD1 (6 bases). Deletions cut 6 bases from V and 1 base from J, with 25 bases between. The germline V gene has CDR1 DFQATT and CDR2 SNEGSKA (reference sequence). The CDR3 extends over 18 amino acids. CDR3 in amino acids: CSASLGGATSISGNTIYF. CDR3 bases: TGCAGTGCCAGTCTCGGGGGGGCCACCTCTATTTCTGGAAACACCATATATTTT.

This chain joins TRBV7-9 and TRBJ1-1; D remains unclear. CDR3 length: 16 residues. Germline V gene lookup returns CDR1 SEHNR and CDR2 FQNEAQ (reference sequence). The germline V and J ends were trimmed by 3 bases and 4 bases, with 18 bases remaining between them. The CDR3 coding sequence is TGTGCCAGCAGCTTCGTCCACGGGCCAGTCGGCACTGAAGCTTTCTTT. Its protein is CASSFVHGPVGTEAFF.

The rearrangement uses TRBV7-9 and TRBJ2-4; either TRBD1 or TRBD2 may fit D (6 bases each). The V gene lost 5 bases and the J gene lost 8 bases, with 10 bases spanning the gap. The CDR3 totals 12 residues. Germline V lookup: CDR1 SEHNR, CDR2 FQNEAQ (reference sequence). The CDR3 region is CASSRGVDIQYF. As DNA, the CDR3 is TGTGCCAGCAGCAGGGGGGTGGACATTCAGTACTTC.

V and J are TRBV7-9 and TRBJ1-3; no firm D call. The CDR3 covers 15 residues. V dropped 1 base and J dropped 0 bases, with 7 bases sitting between them. Germline CDR1 reads SEHNR; CDR2 reads FQNEAQ (reference sequence). CDR3 sequence: CASSLDGYSGNTIYF. CDR3 nucleotides: TGTGCCAGCAGCTTAGACGGATACTCTGGAAACACCATATATTTT.

The rearrangement joins TRBV4-3 to TRBJ2-1; D remains unclear. The germline V and J ends were trimmed by 4 bases and 2 bases, with 6 bases remaining between them. The CDR3 has 13 residues. Germline-derived CDR1 and CDR2 are LGHNA and YSLEER. The CDR3 DNA is TGCGCCAGCAGCCCCCTGACCTACAATGAGCAGTTCTTC. It translates to CASSPLTYNEQFF.

The chain carries TRBV24-1 and TRBJ1-4, with 7 positions matching TRBD1. Germline values: CDR1 KGHDR, CDR2 SFDVKD. V shed 4 bases, J shed 3 bases, and the junction held 7 bases outside the gene matches. CDR3 length: 16 amino acids. Here the CDR3 reads CATSEPRDSANEKLFF. CDR3 sequence (DNA): TGTGCCACCAGTGAGCCCAGGGACAGCGCTAATGAAAAACTGTTTTTT.

The chain has TRBV11-3 and TRBJ1-2; no firm D call. Germline V gene sequence: CDR1 SGHNT, CDR2 YENEEA. Deletions cut 3 bases from V and 3 bases from J, with 8 bases between. This CDR3 contains 13 residues. CDR3 region: CASSFKCYYGYTF. The CDR3 DNA sequence: TGTGCCAGCAGCTTTAAGTGCTACTATGGCTACACCTTC.

This chain uses TRBV5-6 with TRBJ1-1; D call uncertain. Trimming removed 3 bases from V and 6 bases from J, with 21 bases in between. The V gene's germline CDR1 is SGHDT and CDR2 YYEEEE. The CDR3 consists of 16 residues. CDR3 sequence: CASSSDRRAGKAEAFF. The CDR3 DNA follows: TGTGCCAGCAGCTCCGACCGCCGGGCGGGTAAGGCTGAAGCTTTCTTT.

This clone was recorded once. This chain links TRBV4-2 with TRBJ2-7, with D unresolved. Germline values: CDR1 LGHNA, CDR2 YNFKEQ. V dropped 1 base and J dropped 2 bases, with 12 bases sitting between them. The length of the CDR3 is 15 residues. The DNA for the CDR3 is TGTGCCAGCAGCCAAGGGTTGGACGGTGCCTACGAGCAGTACTTC. Translating it yields CASSQGLDGAYEQYF.

The chain combines TRBV5-6 with TRBJ1-4, with TRBD1 as a possible D gene (5 bases). The CDR3 spans 15 residues. Germline V gene data show CDR1 as SGHDT and CDR2 as YYEEEE. V lost 4 bases and J 8 bases, leaving 18 bases between the germline ends. The CDR3 sequence: CASSPSGGIGEKLFF. CDR3 nucleotides: TGTGCCAGCAGCCCCAGCGGGGGAATAGGCGAAAAACTGTTTTTT.

This CDR3 reads CASSFSDPGLSHTGELFF. In DNA, the CDR3 is TGTGCCAGCAGCTTTTCGGATCCGGGACTATCTCACACCGGGGAGCTGTTTTTT. This sequence joins TRBV11-3 and TRBJ2-2, with 7 bases matching TRBD2. CDR1 is SGHNT, CDR2 YENEEA, per germline. The CDR3 contains 18 residues. V shed 3 bases, J shed 3 bases, and the junction held 13 bases outside the gene matches. Full variable domain (remainder filled in from reference TRBV11-3 and TRBJ2-2): EAGVVQSPRYKIIEKKQPVAFWCNPISGHNTLYWYLQNLGQGPELLIRYENEEAVDDSQLPKDRFSAERLKGVDSTLKIQPAELGDSAVYLCASSFSDPGLSHTGELFFGEGSRLTVL.

This chain joins TRBV3-1 (or the pseudogene TRBV3-2) and TRBJ2-1, with D unclear. This CDR3 has 14 residues. Germline assignment: CDR1 LGHDT and CDR2 YNNKEL (reference sequence). Trimming left V 4 bases short and J 8 bases short, with 15 bases between. This CDR3 reads CASSPFLGGDEQFF. The CDR3, as DNA: TGTGCCAGCAGCCCCTTTCTGGGCGGCGATGAGCAGTTCTTC.

This clone was recorded only once. This rearrangement joins TRBV30 to TRBJ1-6; tentatively, D is TRBD1 (6 bases). CDR1 is GTSNPN, CDR2 SVGIG, per germline (reference sequence). The CDR3 extends over 14 amino acids. V was trimmed by 0 bases and J by 10 bases, leaving 13 bases between them. The CDR3 nucleotides are TGTGCCTGGAGTGTGGGCAGGGGAAACTCACCCCTCCACTTT. Residues: CAWSVGRGNSPLHF.

The chain couples TRBV5-1 to TRBJ2-1; 8 bases agree with TRBD1. The CDR3 length is 15 residues. Looked up from germline, CDR1 is SGHRS and CDR2 is YFSETQ. V was clipped by 0 bases and J by 6 bases; unmatched bases: 5. CDR3 amino acids: CASSLGTGSRNEQFF. For the CDR3, the DNA is TGCGCCAGCAGCTTGGGGACAGGGAGCCGCAATGAGCAGTTCTTC.

The gene calls are TRBV12-5 and TRBJ2-5, with D perhaps matching TRBD2 (5 bases). CDR3 length equals 15 residues. Per germline, CDR1 LGHNT and CDR2 FRNRAP. V lost 2 bases to trimming and J lost 4 bases, with 14 bases between them. CDR3 sequence (DNA): TGTGCTAGTGGTTTGCCTAGCCCCGCGGGAGAGACCCAGTACTTC. Translating it yields CASGLPSPAGETQYF.

The chain combines TRBV7-2 with TRBJ2-1, with 8 bases that match TRBD2. The CDR3 consists of 14 residues. Germline trimming cut 3 bases from V and 7 bases from J; bases unmatched to any gene: 5. Germline V gives CDR1 SGHTA, CDR2 FQGNSA. The CDR3 sequence is CASSFTGGVNEQFF. The CDR3, as DNA: TGTGCCAGCAGCTTCACGGGAGGGGTTAATGAGCAGTTCTTC.

The chain is built from TRBV7-2 and TRBJ2-7; TRBD2 might be the D (5 bases). The length of the CDR3 is 15 residues. V lost 2 bases and J lost 2, with 13 bases in between. Germline loops: CDR1 SGHTA, CDR2 FQGNSA. CDR3 nucleotides: TGTGCCAGCAGCTTAATTCCGGGGATTACCTACGAGCAGTACTTC. It specifies CASSLIPGITYEQYF.

The table lists this clone with a count of one. V is TRBV5-6 and J is TRBJ1-6; 8 bases are a match to TRBD1. CDR1 is SGHDT and CDR2 is YYEEEE in the germline V gene. CDR3 length equals 15 residues. Trimming cost V 3 bases and J 7 bases; bases outside gene matches: 6. This CDR3 reads CASSYTDRDNSPLHF. CDR3 nucleotide sequence: TGTGCCAGCAGCTATACGGACAGGGACAATTCACCCCTCCACTTT. Combining the CDR3 with reference TRBV5-6 and TRBJ1-6 gives the whole variable domain DAGVTQSPTHLIKTRGQQVTLRCSPKSGHDTVSWYQQALGQGPQFIFQYYEEEERQRGNFPDRFSGHQFPNYSSELNVNALLLGDSALYLCASSYTDRDNSPLHFGNGTRLTVT.

This rearrangement joins TRBV27 to TRBJ2-1; a weak D match, TRBD2 (6 bases). The CDR3 runs to 13 residues. V lost 4 bases and J 6 bases, leaving 10 bases between the germline ends. Per the germline V gene, CDR1 is MNHEY and CDR2 is SMNVEV (reference sequence). CDR3 loop: CASSWGLGNEQFF. As DNA, the CDR3 is TGTGCCAGCAGTTGGGGACTTGGCAATGAGCAGTTCTTC.

The chain joins TRBV14 to TRBJ1-2; perhaps TRBD1 as D (5 bases). Germline CDR1 SGHDN, CDR2 FVKESK. This CDR3 is built from 13 residues. Deletions cut 1 base from V and 5 bases from J, with 8 bases between. CDR3 sequence (DNA): TGTGCCAGCAGCCAAGGGACAAATTATGGCTACACCTTC. This encodes CASSQGTNYGYTF.

The chain recombines TRBV6-1 with TRBJ2-7, with no clear D. Germline V gives CDR1 MNHNS, CDR2 SASEGT. CDR3 size: 14 residues. The germline V and J ends were trimmed by 2 bases and 0 bases, with 8 bases remaining between them. Here the CDR3 DNA reads TGTGCCAGCAGTGAAATGGACCTCTCCTACGAGCAGTACTTC. Encoded protein: CASSEMDLSYEQYF.

The chain carries TRBV6-1 and TRBJ2-3; 9 positions agree with TRBD2. CDR3 length equals 18 residues. Germline values: CDR1 MNHNS, CDR2 SASEGT. V lost 4 bases and J lost 0; bases outside the gene matches: 11. CDR3 DNA sequence: TGTGCCAGCAGTGCGAGACTAGCGGCCGTAACTAGCACAGATACGCAGTATTTT. Protein sequence: CASSARLAAVTSTDTQYF.

The chain carries TRBV30 and TRBJ2-1; 7 bases fit TRBD2. Germline assignment: CDR1 GTSNPN and CDR2 SVGIG (reference sequence). This CDR3 has 11 amino acids. Trimming removed 6 bases from V and 9 bases from J; junction bases left unmatched: 5. This chain's CDR3 is CACQSGGEQFF. The DNA of the CDR3 is TGTGCCTGCCAATCGGGGGGTGAGCAGTTCTTC.

This chain uses TRBV5-1 with TRBJ1-2, with D possibly matching TRBD1 (6 bases). This CDR3 comprises 15 residues. Trimming stripped 3 bases from V and 6 bases from J, with 18 bases between. Per germline, CDR1 SGHRS and CDR2 YFSETQ. CDR3 DNA: TGCGCCAGCAGCTCCATACGTGGGGGCGCGGATGGCTACACCTTC. The encoded protein is CASSSIRGGADGYTF.

The rearrangement uses TRBV9 and TRBJ1-1; tentatively, D is TRBD1 (5 bases). The V end was cut by 4 bases, the J end by 3 bases, with 13 bases between. This CDR3 region has 14 residues. Germline loops: CDR1 SGDLS, CDR2 YYNGEE. The DNA of the CDR3 is TGTGCCAGCAGCATGTGGGGGGAGGACACTGAAGCTTTCTTT. It specifies CASSMWGEDTEAFF.

This chain connects TRBV6-2 or TRBV6-3 to TRBJ2-2, with no clear D. V gave up 6 bases and J gave up 4 bases, with 15 bases separating them. Germline CDR1 reads MNHEY; CDR2 reads SVGEGT. The CDR3 spans 15 residues. The CDR3 reads CASSRTDLTTGELFF. In nucleotides, the CDR3 is TGTGCCAGCAGCCGAACCGACTTGACCACCGGGGAGCTGTTTTTT.

This chain connects TRBV5-1 to TRBJ1-1, with no clear D. V was shortened by 4 bases and J by 2 bases, with 9 bases between the two germline ends. The CDR3 has 13 residues. Germline assignment: CDR1 SGHRS and CDR2 YFSETQ. The CDR3 DNA follows: TGCGCCAGCAGCACCCCACCCAACACTGAAGCTTTCTTT. Translation gives CASSTPPNTEAFF.